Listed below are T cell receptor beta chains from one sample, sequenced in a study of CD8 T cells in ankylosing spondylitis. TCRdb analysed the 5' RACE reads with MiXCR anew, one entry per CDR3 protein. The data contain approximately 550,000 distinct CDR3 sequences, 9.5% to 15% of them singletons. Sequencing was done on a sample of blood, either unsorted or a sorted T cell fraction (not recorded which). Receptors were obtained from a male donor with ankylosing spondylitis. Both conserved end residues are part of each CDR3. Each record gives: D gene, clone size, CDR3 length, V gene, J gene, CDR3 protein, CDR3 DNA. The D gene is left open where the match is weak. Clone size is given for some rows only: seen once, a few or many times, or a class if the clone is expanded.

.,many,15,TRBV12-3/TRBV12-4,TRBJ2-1,CASSLAGPTLDEQFF,TGTGCCAGCAGTTTAGCTGGTCCTACCTTGGATGAGCAGTTCTTC
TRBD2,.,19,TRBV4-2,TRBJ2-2,CASSQDPWGVAGITGELFF,TGTGCCAGCAGCCAAGATCCCTGGGGGGTAGCGGGAATCACCGGGGAGCTGTTTTTT
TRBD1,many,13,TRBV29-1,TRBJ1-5,CSVGTGVGQPQHF,TGCAGCGTCGGGACAGGGGTTGGCCAGCCCCAGCATTTT
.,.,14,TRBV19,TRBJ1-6,CASTKIEGGQPLHF,TGTGCCAGTACCAAGATCGAGGGGGGCCAACCCCTCCACTTT
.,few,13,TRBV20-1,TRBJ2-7,CSAGTGLLYEQYF,TGCAGTGCTGGGACGGGACTCCTATACGAGCAGTACTTC
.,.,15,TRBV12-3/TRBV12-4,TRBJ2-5,CASSLVGGVEETQYF,TGTGCCAGCAGTTTAGTGGGGGGTGTGGAAGAGACCCAGTACTTC
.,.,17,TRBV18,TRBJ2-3,CASSPPGPTGGTDTQYF,TGTGCCAGCTCACCACCAGGACCCACGGGGGGCACAGATACGCAGTATTTT
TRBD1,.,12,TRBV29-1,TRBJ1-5,CSVQTGVLPQHF,TGCAGCGTGCAGACAGGGGTGCTGCCCCAGCATTTT
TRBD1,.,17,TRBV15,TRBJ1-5,CATSRALEGAGNQPQHF,TGTGCCACCAGCAGAGCCCTAGAGGGGGCAGGCAATCAGCCCCAGCATTTT
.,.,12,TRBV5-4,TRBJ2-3,CASRFSTDTQYF,TGTGCCAGCAGATTTAGCACAGATACGCAGTATTTT
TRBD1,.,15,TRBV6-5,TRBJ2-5,CASSNRDRVKETQYF,TGTGCCAGCAGTAACCGGGACAGGGTTAAAGAGACCCAGTACTTC
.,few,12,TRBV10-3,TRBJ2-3,CAIRTSTDTQYF,TGTGCCATCAGAACTAGCACAGATACGCAGTATTTT
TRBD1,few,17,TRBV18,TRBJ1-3,CASSPIGTASSGNTIYF,TGTGCCAGCTCACCAATCGGGACAGCGAGCTCTGGAAACACCATATATTTT
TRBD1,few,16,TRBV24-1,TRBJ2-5,CATSDAGTGFQETQYF,TGTGCCACCAGTGACGCCGGGACAGGGTTCCAGGAGACCCAGTACTTC
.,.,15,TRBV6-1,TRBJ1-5,CASSPRQDSNQPQHF,TGTGCCAGCAGCCCCCGACAGGACTCGAATCAGCCCCAGCATTTT
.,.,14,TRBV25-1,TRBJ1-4,CASSVGTYQEKLFF,TGTGCCAGCAGTGTCGGGACATACCAAGAAAAACTGTTTTTT
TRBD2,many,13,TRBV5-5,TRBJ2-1,CASWPSGSNEQFF,TGTGCCAGTTGGCCTAGCGGGAGTAATGAGCAGTTCTTC
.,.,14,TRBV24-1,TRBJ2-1,CATSDLDRVGEQFF,TGTGCCACCAGTGATTTGGACAGAGTGGGTGAGCAGTTCTTC
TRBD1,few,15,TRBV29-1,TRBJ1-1,CSGGRDRGRKAEAFF,TGCAGCGGTGGCCGGGACAGGGGGCGTAAGGCTGAAGCTTTCTTT
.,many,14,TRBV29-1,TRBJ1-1,CSLCDPLIGTEAFF,TGCAGCCTATGCGACCCTTTAATTGGGACTGAAGCTTTCTTT
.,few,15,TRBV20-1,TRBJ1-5,CSARDRGSLNQPQHF,TGCAGTGCTAGAGATCGGGGCAGCCTAAATCAGCCCCAGCATTTT
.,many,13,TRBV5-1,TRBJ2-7,CASSTGQIYEQYF,TGCGCCAGCAGCACCGGACAGATTTACGAGCAGTACTTC
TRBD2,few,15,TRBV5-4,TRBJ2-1,CASRSGLAGEYEQFF,TGTGCCAGCAGATCGGGACTAGCGGGAGAATATGAGCAGTTCTTC
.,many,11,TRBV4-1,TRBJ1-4,CASSQVEKLFF,TGCGCCAGCAGCCAGGTTGAAAAACTGTTTTTT
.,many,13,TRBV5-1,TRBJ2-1,CASSPDYLNEQFF,TGCGCCAGCAGCCCCGACTATCTTAATGAGCAGTTCTTC
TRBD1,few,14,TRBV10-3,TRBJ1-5,CAISGGQHNQPQHF,TGTGCCATCAGTGGGGGACAGCACAATCAGCCCCAGCATTTT
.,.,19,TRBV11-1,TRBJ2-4,CASSLVVWRDSQPMDIQYF,TGTGCCAGCAGCTTAGTTGTTTGGAGGGACAGCCAACCGATGGACATTCAGTACTTC
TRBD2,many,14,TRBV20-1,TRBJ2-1,CSALGEGVTDEQFF,TGCAGTGCTCTCGGGGAGGGAGTTACAGATGAGCAGTTCTTC
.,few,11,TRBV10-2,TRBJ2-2,CASRRVGELFF,TGCGCCAGCAGGAGGGTCGGGGAGCTGTTTTTT
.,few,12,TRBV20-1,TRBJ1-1,CSARDAPTEAFF,TGCAGTGCTAGAGACGCGCCGACAGAAGCTTTCTTT
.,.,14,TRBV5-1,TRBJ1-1,CASSWGERNTEAFF,TGCGCCAGCAGCTGGGGGGAAAGGAACACTGAAGCTTTCTTT
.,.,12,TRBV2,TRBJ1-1,CASSSGLREAFF,TGTGCCAGCAGTTCGGGACTCCGAGAGGCTTTCTTT
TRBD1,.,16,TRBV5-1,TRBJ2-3,CASSPWTGGHADTQYF,TGCGCCAGCAGCCCCTGGACAGGGGGCCATGCAGATACGCAGTATTTT
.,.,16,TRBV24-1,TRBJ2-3,CATSDPATGSTDTQYF,TGTGCCACCAGTGACCCAGCGACAGGCAGCACAGATACGCAGTATTTT
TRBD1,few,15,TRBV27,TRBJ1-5,CASSLTDRLGQPQHF,TGTGCCAGCAGTTTGACGGACAGGCTGGGTCAGCCCCAGCATTTT
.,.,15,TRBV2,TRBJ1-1,CASSVGRRMNSEAFF,TGTGCCAGCAGTGTCGGGCGTCGTATGAACTCTGAAGCTTTCTTT
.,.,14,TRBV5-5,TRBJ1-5,CASTRDTFSQPQHF,TGTGCCAGCACCCGGGACACCTTTTCTCAGCCCCAGCATTTT
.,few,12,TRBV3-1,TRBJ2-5,CASSQGLGTQYF,TGTGCCAGCAGCCAGGGACTCGGGACCCAGTACTTC
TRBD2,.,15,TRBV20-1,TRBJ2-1,CSAHGLAGGYNEQFF,TGCAGTGCTCATGGACTAGCGGGAGGGTACAATGAGCAGTTCTTC
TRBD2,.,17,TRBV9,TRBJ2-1,CASSQGTSGRTGNEQFF,TGTGCCAGCAGCCAAGGGACTAGCGGGAGAACTGGTAATGAGCAGTTCTTC
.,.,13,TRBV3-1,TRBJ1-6,CASSQEVLKSLHF,TGTGCCAGCAGCCAAGAGGTCCTTAAATCCCTCCACTTT
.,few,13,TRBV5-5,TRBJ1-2,CASSLAGVAGYTF,TGTGCCAGCAGCTTGGCTGGGGTAGCTGGCTACACCTTC
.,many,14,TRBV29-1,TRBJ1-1,CSVQKDRMGTEAFF,TGCAGCGTCCAAAAGGACCGGATGGGCACTGAAGCTTTCTTT
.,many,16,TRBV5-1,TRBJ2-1,CASSLAAPSSYNEQFF,TGCGCCAGCAGCTTGGCGGCCCCGAGCTCCTACAATGAGCAGTTCTTC
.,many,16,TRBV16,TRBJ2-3,CASSQSSDPSTDTQYF,TGTGCCAGCAGCCAATCGTCGGACCCGAGCACAGATACGCAGTATTTT
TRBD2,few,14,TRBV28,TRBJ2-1,CASLLAGGSNEQFF,TGTGCCAGCTTACTAGCGGGAGGGTCCAATGAGCAGTTCTTC
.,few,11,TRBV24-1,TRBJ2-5,CATSVGMAQYF,TGTGCCACCAGCGTCGGGATGGCCCAGTACTTC
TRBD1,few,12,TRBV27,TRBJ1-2,CASSTGAHGYTF,TGTGCCAGCTCCACAGGGGCCCATGGCTACACCTTC
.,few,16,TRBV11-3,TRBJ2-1,CASSLGRASANNEQFF,TGTGCCAGCAGCTTAGGACGGGCTAGCGCCAACAATGAGCAGTTCTTC
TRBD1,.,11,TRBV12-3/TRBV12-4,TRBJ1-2,CASSWDRRYTF,TGTGCCAGCAGCTGGGACAGACGCTACACCTTC